This entry lists 7 T cell receptor beta chains sequenced from one sample in a study of cytomegalovirus exposure and HLA in healthy donors (dated by TCRdb to the late 2010s). Libraries were built with the immunoSEQ multiplex PCR assay. A mixture of 60 forward primers for TCR Vbeta segments and 13 reverse primers for TCR Jbeta segments was used in the multiplex PCR. TCRdb holds this immuneACCESS table with in-frame rearrangements only. Some clones are missing; in checked studies, unresolved V genes explain under half, and the rest has no known cause. The sample's clone listing holds over 40,000 clones. 2.1% of the sample goes to the ten largest clones. Sequencing was carried out using PBMCs. These receptors were obtained from a woman in her forties in good health and CMV-seronegative.

The J gene is TRBJ2-4, the V gene TRBV11-3, with D possibly being TRBD1 (5 bases). The ends were cut back, 0 bases at V and 5 bases at J, with 5 bases in the middle. Germline V gene lookup returns CDR1 SGHNT and CDR2 YENEEA. The CDR3 spans 13 residues. The CDR3 sequence is CASSLEQENIQYF. The DNA of the CDR3 is TGTGCCAGCAGCTTAGAACAGGAAAACATTCAGTACTTC.

This chain joins TRBV9 and TRBJ2-3, with TRBD1 matching 8 bases. Trimming removed 0 bases from V and 1 base from J; junction bases left unmatched: 4. The germline gives CDR1 SGDLS, CDR2 YYNGEE. This CDR3 contains 16 residues. CDR3 region: CASSVEQGVRTDTQYF. CDR3 bases: TGTGCCAGCAGCGTAGAACAGGGGGTCCGCACAGATACGCAGTATTTT.

The V gene is TRBV18, the J gene TRBJ1-5; TRBD1 aligns across 7 bases. The ends lost 4 bases at V and 0 bases at J; junction bases unmatched: 6. Germline V lookup: CDR1 KGHSH, CDR2 LQKENI. The CDR3 covers 16 residues. The CDR3 nucleotides are TGTGCCAGCTCACAGGGGGCTGTATATAGCAATCAGCCCCAGCATTTT. Its translation is CASSQGAVYSNQPQHF.

The rearrangement joins TRBV5-6 to TRBJ2-5; possible D gene TRBD2, 6 bases. The V end lost 0 bases, the J end lost 3 bases, and 12 bases lay between the germline ends. The CDR3 covers 15 residues. The germline CDR1 and CDR2 sequences are SGHDT and YYEEEE. As DNA, the CDR3 is TGTGCCAGCAGCTTGGAACGGGGGACCAAAGAGACCCAGTACTTC. Its translation: CASSLERGTKETQYF. Based on the CDR3 plus reference TRBV5-6 and TRBJ2-5, the full variable domain is DAGVTQSPTHLIKTRGQQVTLRCSPKSGHDTVSWYQQALGQGPQFIFQYYEEEERQRGNFPDRFSGHQFPNYSSELNVNALLLGDSALYLCASSLERGTKETQYFGPGTRLLVL.

The V gene is TRBV27, the J gene TRBJ2-7, with 7 nucleotides matching TRBD1. The CDR3 extends over 15 amino acids. Germline V gives CDR1 MNHEY, CDR2 SMNVEV (reference sequence). Germline trimming cut 5 bases from V and 0 bases from J; bases unmatched to any gene: 7. CDR3 nucleotide sequence: TGTGCCAGCAGTGTCAGGGGGAGCAGCTCCTACGAGCAGTACTTC. This gives the protein CASSVRGSSSYEQYF.

The chain links TRBV4-1 to TRBJ2-5; 9 bases align to TRBD2. Germline CDR1 is MGHRA and CDR2 is YSYEKL. The CDR3 extends over 17 amino acids. V shed 0 bases and J 5 bases; nucleotides not matched to a gene: 10. CDR3 loop: CASSQEGGTSSFETQYF. The CDR3 DNA follows: TGCGCCAGCAGCCAAGAAGGGGGGACTAGCAGCTTCGAGACCCAGTACTTC.

The genes are TRBV2 and TRBJ2-3; TRBD2 agrees at 11 bases. Germline V gene lookup returns CDR1 SNHLY and CDR2 FYNNEI. The CDR3 is made up of 16 amino acids. V trimming: 3 bases; J trimming: 5 bases; junction bases outside the gene matches: 7. The CDR3 bases are TGTGCCAGCAGTGAGCTGGTAGCGGGGGGGCAAGATACGCAGTATTTT. Amino acids: CASSELVAGGQDTQYF.